The sequence of this T cell receptor beta chain was determined in a study of regulatory T cells in long-lasting Graves disease. Study conclusions and caveats: Accuracy may have been reduced by the small sample size. Blood alone, not thyroid tissue, was studied.

Many counts were recorded for this clonotype. Antigen: not known. Library construction for TCR beta used iRepertoire HTBI primers and Arm-PCR of CDR3 regions. As handled by the study authors: The study identified roughly 59 TRBV and around 15 TRBJ segments across samples. TCRdb redid the calling of the multiplex PCR reads with MiXCR, one entry per CDR3 protein. The V and J calls reflect TCRdb's pipeline rather than the authors' work. The profile shows about 400,000 distinct CDR3 sequences, about a sixth of them singletons. Time point noted: newly diagnosed GD, antithyroid drugs for less than 3 months. TCR sequences were obtained from RNA taken from PBMCs. With V trimmed by 7 bases and J by 5 bases, 7 bases remained unmatched. The germline V gene encodes CDR1 SGHRS and CDR2 YFSETQ. The CDR3 runs 13 residues.

The J gene is TRBJ2-3, the V gene TRBV5-1; 7 bases line up with TRBD2. The source is a female donor with Graves disease. Specimen: peripheral blood mononuclear cells (PBMCs), collected at new diagnosis, from a patient treated with antithyroid drugs. CDR3 sequence: CASSAGAGDTQYF. The CDR3 coding sequence is TGCGCCAGCTCTGCGGGAGCAGGAGATACGCAGTATTTT.